This T cell receptor beta chain stems from a study of blood T cells in healthy people across ages. Sample-barcoded 5' priming and a J-beta primer mix drove a second PCR of about 6 to 12 cycles. TCRdb processed the 5' RACE reads anew with MiXCR; each CDR3 protein has one entry. The repertoire holds about 830,000 distinct CDR3 sequences, about 62% seen once, with approximately 20% in the top ten. Unmatched junction bases numbered 11, after V lost 6 bases and J lost 7 bases. CDR1 is MNHEY and CDR2 is SVGEGT in the germline V gene. The CDR3 has 15 amino acids. This receptor was obtained from a man aged 25 to 40 in good health. The genes are TRBV6-2 or TRBV6-3 and TRBJ2-1; 8 bases are a match to TRBD2. The material sequenced was blood. CDR3 in amino acids: CASRSAGGPLNEQFF. The CDR3 nucleotides read TGTGCCAGCAGAAGCGCGGGAGGACCCCTGAATGAGCAGTTCTTC.